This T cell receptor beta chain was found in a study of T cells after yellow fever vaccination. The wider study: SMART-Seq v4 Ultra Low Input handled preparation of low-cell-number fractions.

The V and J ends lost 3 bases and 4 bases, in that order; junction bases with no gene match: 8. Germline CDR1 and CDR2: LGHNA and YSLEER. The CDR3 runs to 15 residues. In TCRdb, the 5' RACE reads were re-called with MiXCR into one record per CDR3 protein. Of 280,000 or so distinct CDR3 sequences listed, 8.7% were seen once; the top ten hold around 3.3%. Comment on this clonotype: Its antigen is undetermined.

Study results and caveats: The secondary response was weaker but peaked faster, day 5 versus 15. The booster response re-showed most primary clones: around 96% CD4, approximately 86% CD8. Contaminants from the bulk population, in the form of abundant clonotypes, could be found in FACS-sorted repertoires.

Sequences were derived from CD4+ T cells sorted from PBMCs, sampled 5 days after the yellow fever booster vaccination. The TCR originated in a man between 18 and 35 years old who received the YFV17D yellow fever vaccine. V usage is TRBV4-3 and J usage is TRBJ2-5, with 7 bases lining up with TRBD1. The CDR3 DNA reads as TGCGCCAGCAGCCATAACTGGGACAGCCTAGAGACCCAGTACTTC. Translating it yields CASSHNWDSLETQYF.